The 22 T cell receptor beta chains in this list originate from one sample, sequenced in a study of cytomegalovirus exposure and HLA in healthy donors. Primers included in the PCR were 60 Vbeta and 13 Jbeta primers. The table came from immunoSEQ multiplex PCR; TCRdb's copy has only in-frame clones and leaves some out. The sample yields around 100,000 clones, around 80% seen once. Sequencing used PBMCs. These receptors were taken from a man aged 25-40 years in good health and CMV-seropositive.

This chain uses TRBV30 with TRBJ2-5; 13 nucleotides match TRBD2. The V segment lost 1 base and the J segment 5 bases; nucleotides outside the gene matches: 1. The CDR3 runs 14 residues. The germline V gene encodes CDR1 GTSNPN and CDR2 SVGIG (reference sequence). As DNA, the CDR3 is TGTGCCTGGAGTGAGACTAGCGGGGGGGAGACCCAGTACTTC. Translated, it gives CAWSETSGGETQYF.

The V call is TRBV5-8, the J call TRBJ1-4, with 7 positions matching TRBD1. The CDR3 covers 14 residues. After removal of 4 bases from V and 8 bases from J, the junction contained 8 bases not matched to a gene. Per the germline V gene, CDR1 is SGHTS and CDR2 is YDEGEE. As DNA, the CDR3 is TGTGCCAGCAGCCTACAGGGGTTAGCGGAAAAACTGTTTTTT. Encoded protein: CASSLQGLAEKLFF.

The chain joins TRBV29-1 to TRBJ2-7; D is perhaps TRBD2 (7 bases). V lost 4 bases and J 2 bases, leaving 18 bases between the germline ends. Germline loops: CDR1 SQVTM, CDR2 ANQGSEA. This CDR3 region has 15 residues. CDR3 sequence reads: CSVGGGGDPPYEQYF. CDR3 nucleotide sequence: TGCAGCGTTGGGGGAGGGGGGGATCCCCCCTACGAGCAGTACTTC.

Of note for this clone: At one boundary the junction diverges from the germline segment, which might be a read error. This chain uses TRBV6-4 with TRBJ1-2; no clear D. Germline values: CDR1 MRHNA, CDR2 SNTAGT. CDR3 length equals 10 residues. This chain's CDR3 is CASTCFSYPF. CDR3 bases: TGTGCCAGCACTTGTTTTAGCTACCCCTTC.

This clone was counted only a few times. V and J are TRBV2 and TRBJ2-1; 7 bases match TRBD1. With 5 bases clipped from V and 4 bases from J, the junction kept 2 bases outside the gene matches. This CDR3 spans 13 amino acids. CDR1 and CDR2 (germline): SNHLY, FYNNEI. DNA of the CDR3: TGTGCCAGCAGTCTGGACAGGTACAATGAGCAGTTCTTC. It is translated as CASSLDRYNEQFF.

The chain carries TRBV7-9 and TRBJ2-7; D possibly corresponds to TRBD2 (5 bases). CDR3 size: 13 residues. Germline CDR1 is SEHNR and CDR2 is FQNEAQ (reference sequence). The ends were cut back, 5 bases at V and 3 bases at J, with 11 bases in the middle. The CDR3, as DNA: TGTGCCAGCAGCCGGGGATCGAGCTACGAGCAGTACTTC. Its translation is CASSRGSSYEQYF.

The count of this clone is one. This sequence joins TRBV5-6 and TRBJ2-7, with D possibly TRBD2 on 5 matching bases. In germline, CDR1 is SGHDT, CDR2 YYEEEE. The V gene lost 6 bases and the J gene lost 9 bases, with 19 bases spanning the gap. The CDR3 runs to 13 residues. The CDR3 nucleotides read TGTGCCAGCACCGACCGCGAGGGCAGACGGCAGTACTTC. Translating it yields CASTDREGRRQYF.

The chain employs TRBV11-2 and TRBJ1-4; D gene unclear. The CDR3 contains 14 residues. Trimming shortened V by 5 bases and J by 8 bases, and 15 bases separated the two germline ends. Per germline, CDR1 SGHAT and CDR2 FQNNGV. The CDR3 loop reads CASSQTHGVEKLFF. The CDR3 nucleotides read TGTGCCAGCAGCCAAACCCACGGAGTGGAAAAACTGTTTTTT.

The rearrangement uses TRBV5-1 and TRBJ2-5, with 7 bases that match TRBD2. V shed 4 bases, J shed 3 bases, and the junction held 3 bases outside the gene matches. This CDR3 has 13 amino acids. The germline CDR1 and CDR2 sequences are SGHRS and YFSETQ. The CDR3 sequence: CASSPSGEETQYF. The CDR3 nucleotides are TGCGCCAGCAGCCCAAGCGGGGAAGAGACCCAGTACTTC.

The rearrangement uses TRBV28 and TRBJ2-7, with no clear D. CDR1 and CDR2 (germline): MDHEN, SYDVKM. The V end was cut by 2 bases, the J end by 1 base, with 3 bases between. CDR3 length equals 12 residues. The CDR3 spells CASSLISYEQYF. Here the CDR3 DNA reads TGTGCCAGCAGTTTAATATCCTACGAGCAGTACTTC.

This chain connects TRBV11-2 to TRBJ2-3, with D possibly being TRBD1 (6 bases). The CDR3 contains 14 residues. CDR1 and CDR2 from the germline V gene are SGHAT and FQNNGV. V gave up 4 bases and J gave up 5 bases, with 13 bases separating them. CDR3 region: CASSSNRGGDTQYF. The CDR3 nucleotides are TGTGCCAGCAGCTCGAACCGAGGGGGAGATACGCAGTATTTT.

This clone was counted only a few times. V gene TRBV4-1 combines with J gene TRBJ2-5; 10 positions agree with TRBD2. CDR3 length equals 17 residues. Germline V gene data show CDR1 as MGHRA and CDR2 as YSYEKL. With V trimmed by 0 bases and J by 4 bases, 8 bases remained unmatched. The CDR3 sequence is CASSQDRAGGLGETQYF. The CDR3, as DNA: TGCGCCAGCAGCCAAGATCGAGCGGGGGGGCTCGGAGAGACCCAGTACTTC.

The chain recombines TRBV19 with TRBJ1-1, with TRBD1 identical over 10 bases. Germline CDR1 and CDR2: LNHDA and SQIVND (reference sequence). The CDR3 length is 17 residues. The J segment lost 1 base and the V segment lost 5 bases, leaving 10 bases of the junction unmatched. The CDR3 DNA follows: TGTGCCAGTAGTTCTGAGGACAGGGGGTACAGGAACACTGAAGCTTTCTTT. This translates into CASSSEDRGYRNTEAFF.

The gene calls are TRBV7-9 and TRBJ2-7; maybe TRBD1 (7 bases). The CDR3 runs 14 residues. CDR1 and CDR2 (germline): SEHNR, FQNEAQ (reference sequence). V lost 5 bases, J lost 3 bases, and 14 bases lay in between. The CDR3, as DNA: TGTGCCAGCAGCGCGCGGCAGGGGGGCTACGAGCAGTACTTC. It specifies CASSARQGGYEQYF. Supplemented by reference TRBV7-9 and TRBJ2-7, the full variable domain reads DTGVSQNPRHKITKRGQNVTFRCDPISEHNRLYWYRQTLGQGPEFLTYFQNEAQLEKSRLLSDRFSAERPKGSFSTLEIQRTEQGDSAMYLCASSARQGGYEQYFGPGTRLTVT.

The chain combines TRBV14 with TRBJ2-1; possible D gene TRBD2, 5 bases. The V gene lost 4 bases and the J gene lost 9 bases, with 13 bases spanning the gap. The CDR3 contains 13 residues. Per the germline V gene, CDR1 is SGHDN and CDR2 is FVKESK. The CDR3 reads CASSLLRVSEQFF. The CDR3 DNA reads as TGTGCCAGCAGCCTTCTGAGGGTTAGTGAGCAGTTCTTC.

The V call is TRBV19, the J call TRBJ2-1, with 9 bases that match TRBD2. CDR3 length: 15 residues. Germline V lookup: CDR1 LNHDA, CDR2 SQIVND (reference sequence). The trim removed 5 bases at V and 9 bases at J, leaving 11 bases unmatched. CDR3 sequence: CASSPSGLAIGEQFF. As DNA, the CDR3 is TGTGCCAGTAGTCCCTCGGGACTAGCAATCGGTGAGCAGTTCTTC.

This rearrangement joins TRBV2 to TRBJ2-7; 10 bases are shared with TRBD1. CDR3 length: 15 amino acids. The germline V gene has CDR1 SNHLY and CDR2 FYNNEI. The V gene end was trimmed by 4 bases and the J gene end by 4 bases; junction bases not matched to a gene: 7. The CDR3 region is CASSARDRGTYEQYF. The CDR3 nucleotides read TGTGCCAGCAGTGCGCGGGACAGGGGAACATACGAGCAGTACTTC.

This sequence joins TRBV10-3 and TRBJ1-5, with TRBD1 matching over 11 bases. The ends lost 10 bases at V and 4 bases at J; junction bases unmatched: 6. Germline CDR1 ENHRY, CDR2 SYGVKD. This CDR3 region has 14 residues. This chain's CDR3 is CASGQGALNQPQHF. DNA of the CDR3: TGTGCCAGCGGACAGGGGGCGTTGAATCAGCCCCAGCATTTT.

The chain joins TRBV10-3 to TRBJ2-3; 12 bases are a match to TRBD2. This CDR3 region has 15 residues. The germline V gene has CDR1 ENHRY and CDR2 SYGVKD. With V trimmed by 8 bases and J by 4 bases, 7 bases remained unmatched. The CDR3 loop reads CAIRPTSGGSDTQYF. The CDR3 DNA reads as TGTGCCATCCGACCGACTAGCGGGGGTTCAGATACGCAGTATTTT.

This clone was counted only a few times. The chain is built from TRBV6-5 and TRBJ1-2, with unresolved D. Trimming took off 0 bases at V and 7 bases at J, with 15 bases between the two ends. Germline V lookup: CDR1 MNHEY, CDR2 SVGAGI. The CDR3 length is 15 residues. DNA for the CDR3: TGTGCCAGCAGTTACTCCGCGCCGGTTCCCCTTGGCTACACCTTC. It specifies CASSYSAPVPLGYTF.

This clone has just a few counts. The gene calls are TRBV30 and TRBJ1-1, with a tentative D call TRBD1 (5 bases). The CDR3 consists of 14 residues. Germline values: CDR1 GTSNPN, CDR2 SVGIG (reference sequence). The V and J ends lost 2 bases and 4 bases respectively, with 14 bases between them. CDR3 region: CAWSRQGRATEAFF. In DNA form, the CDR3 reads TGTGCCTGGAGTAGGCAGGGTAGAGCCACTGAAGCTTTCTTT.

This chain connects TRBV25-1 to TRBJ1-2; D is unresolved. Germline V gene lookup returns CDR1 MGHDK and CDR2 SYGVNS. This CDR3 region has 15 residues. V was trimmed by 4 bases and J by 4 bases, leaving 16 bases between them. CDR3 DNA sequence: TGTGCCAGCAGTGCCCATAGCGGGCTACTCTATGGCTACACCTTC. Translated: CASSAHSGLLYGYTF.